This T cell receptor (beta chain) stems from a study of OX40 agonist ivuxolimab in advanced cancers. The assay was immunoSEQ multiplex PCR, and TCRdb's table has in-frame clones only and misses some. The data show roughly 48,000 clones, approximately 82% seen once. This CDR3 region has 13 residues. The germline gives CDR1 SSHAT, CDR2 FNYEAQ (reference sequence). V lost 6 bases, J lost 4 bases, and 11 bases lay in between. Study findings and constraints: Among the lowest peripheral clonal expansion occurred in 0.1-3.0 mg/kg partial responders.

This clone came up a few times. The antigen remains undetermined. This chain connects TRBV7-7 to TRBJ2-3; D is perhaps TRBD2 (5 bases). The sequence came from an adult with an advanced solid tumor such as melanoma, head and neck, liver or kidney cancer. Sequenced here: CD4+ or CD8+ T cells sorted from blood, sampled in a trial of the OX40 agonist ivuxolimab. CDR3 region: CASSRTSADTQYF. Written as DNA, the CDR3 is TGTGCCAGCAGTCGTACTAGTGCAGATACGCAGTATTTT.